Listed below are T cell receptor beta chains from one sample, sequenced in a study of blood T cell repertoires in COVID-19. The repertoire was sequenced with immunoSEQ multiplex PCR; TCRdb's copy has only in-frame clones and lacks some. The sample shows over 300,000 clones, 86% of them seen only once. Specimen: PBMCs or T cells enriched from blood (not recorded which). All receptors derive from a woman younger than 35 who had recovered from COVID-19. Both conserved end residues are part of each CDR3. D genes are given only for firm matches. Clone sizes are given selectively: once, few, many, or a class where the clone is expanded.

v_call	clone_size	d_call	j_call	cdr3_aa	cdr3_nt
TRBV9	NA	NA	TRBJ1-1	CASSVVTSGEPRAEAFF	TGTGCCAGCAGCGTAGTCACCTCGGGGGAGCCGCGGGCTGAAGCTTTCTTT
TRBV6-6	NA	NA	TRBJ2-7	CASSYSGQSYEQYF	TGTGCCAGCAGTTACTCCGGACAGTCCTACGAGCAGTACTTC
TRBV19	NA	NA	TRBJ2-1	CASSIGLGTHEQFF	TGTGCCAGTAGTATCGGACTAGGGACACATGAGCAGTTCTTC
TRBV10-3	NA	NA	TRBJ2-2	CAISPNTGELFF	TGTGCCATCAGTCCTAACACCGGGGAGCTGTTTTTT
TRBV30	NA	NA	TRBJ1-3	CAWGTGVSGNTIYF	TGTGCCTGGGGTACAGGAGTCTCTGGAAACACCATATATTTT
TRBV15	NA	NA	TRBJ2-1	CATSTRHGSEQFF	TGTGCCACCAGCACGAGGCATGGGAGTGAGCAGTTCTTC
TRBV18	once	NA	TRBJ1-2	CASSPGQGLNYGYTF	TGTGCCAGCTCACCAGGGCAGGGCCTAAACTATGGCTACACCTTC
TRBV19	once	NA	TRBJ2-7	CASRRGAWDEQYF	TGTGCCAGTAGACGGGGGGCGTGGGACGAGCAGTACTTC
TRBV19	NA	NA	TRBJ1-1	CASSIEGSRGKAFF	TGTGCCAGTAGTATAGAGGGGTCGCGAGGGAAAGCTTTCTTT
TRBV27	NA	NA	TRBJ2-3	CASSGLSTDTQYF	TGTGCCAGCAGTGGACTGAGCACAGATACGCAGTATTTT
TRBV6-2/TRBV6-3	NA	NA	TRBJ1-1	CASSYYEVGDTEAFF	TGTGCCAGCAGTTACTACGAGGTAGGGGACACTGAAGCTTTCTTT
TRBV24-1	NA	TRBD1	TRBJ1-3	CATSRTGGNTIYF	TGTGCCACCAGTAGGACAGGGGGCAACACCATATATTTT
TRBV4-1	NA	TRBD1	TRBJ1-5	CASSPLTGGARQPQHF	TGCGCCAGCAGCCCGCTGACAGGGGGCGCAAGGCAGCCCCAGCATTTT
TRBV4-1	NA	NA	TRBJ2-2	CASSPRRGYGTGELFF	TGCGCCAGCAGCCCACGAAGGGGCTACGGCACCGGGGAGCTGTTTTTT
TRBV7-2	NA	TRBD2	TRBJ2-5	CASSLLVAGPQETQYF	TGTGCCAGCAGCTTATTGGTAGCGGGCCCCCAAGAGACCCAGTACTTC
TRBV18	NA	TRBD2	TRBJ2-7	CASSPIAGGGREQYF	TGTGCCAGCTCACCTATAGCGGGAGGAGGACGGGAGCAGTACTTC